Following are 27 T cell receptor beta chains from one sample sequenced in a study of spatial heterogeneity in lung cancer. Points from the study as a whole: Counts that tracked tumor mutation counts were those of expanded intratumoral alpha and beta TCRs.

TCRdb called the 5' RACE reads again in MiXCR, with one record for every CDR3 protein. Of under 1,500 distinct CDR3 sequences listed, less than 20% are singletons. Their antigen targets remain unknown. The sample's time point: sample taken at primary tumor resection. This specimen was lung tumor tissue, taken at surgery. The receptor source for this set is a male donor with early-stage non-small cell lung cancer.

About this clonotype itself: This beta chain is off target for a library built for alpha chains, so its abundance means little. DNA of the CDR3: TGCAGTGCTAGACCTCCCGGGACAGTGATTAATTCACCCCTCCACTTT. This sequence encodes CSARPPGTVINSPLHF. The chain combines TRBV20-1 with TRBJ1-6; 7 nucleotides match TRBD1. Per germline, CDR1 DFQATT and CDR2 SNEGSKA (reference sequence). The CDR3 is made up of 16 amino acids. V trimming: 2 bases; J trimming: 6 bases; junction bases outside the gene matches: 10.

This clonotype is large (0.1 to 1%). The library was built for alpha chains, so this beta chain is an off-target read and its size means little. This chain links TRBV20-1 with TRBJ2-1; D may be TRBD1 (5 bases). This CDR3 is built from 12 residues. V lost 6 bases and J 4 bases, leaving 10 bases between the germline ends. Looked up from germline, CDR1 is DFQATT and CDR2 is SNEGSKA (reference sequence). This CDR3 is CSAWTNYNEQFF. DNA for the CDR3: TGCAGTGCCTGGACAAATTACAATGAGCAGTTCTTC.

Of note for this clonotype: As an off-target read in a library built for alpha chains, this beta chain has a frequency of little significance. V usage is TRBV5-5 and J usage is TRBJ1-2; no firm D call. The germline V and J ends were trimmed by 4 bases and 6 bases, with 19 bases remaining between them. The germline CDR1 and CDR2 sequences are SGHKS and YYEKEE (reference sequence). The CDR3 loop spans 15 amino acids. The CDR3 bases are TGTGCCAGCAGCAGCCGGGAGCCTCCCCCGGATGGCTACACCTTC. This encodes CASSSREPPPDGYTF.

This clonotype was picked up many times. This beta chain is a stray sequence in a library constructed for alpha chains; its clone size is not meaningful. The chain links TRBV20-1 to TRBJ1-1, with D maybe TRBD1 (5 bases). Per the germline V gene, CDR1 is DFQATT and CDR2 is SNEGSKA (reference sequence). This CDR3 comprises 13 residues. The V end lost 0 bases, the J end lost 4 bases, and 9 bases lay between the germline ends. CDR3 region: CSARDQGSTEAFF. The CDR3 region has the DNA TGCAGTGCTAGAGATCAGGGCAGCACTGAAGCTTTCTTT.

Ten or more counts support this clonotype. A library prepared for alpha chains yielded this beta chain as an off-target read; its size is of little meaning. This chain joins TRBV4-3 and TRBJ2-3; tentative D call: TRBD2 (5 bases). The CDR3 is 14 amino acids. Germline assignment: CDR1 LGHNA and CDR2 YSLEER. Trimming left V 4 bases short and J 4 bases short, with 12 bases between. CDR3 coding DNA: TGCGCCAGCAGCCCGGGGTTATTAGCAGATACGCAGTATTTT. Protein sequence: CASSPGLLADTQYF.

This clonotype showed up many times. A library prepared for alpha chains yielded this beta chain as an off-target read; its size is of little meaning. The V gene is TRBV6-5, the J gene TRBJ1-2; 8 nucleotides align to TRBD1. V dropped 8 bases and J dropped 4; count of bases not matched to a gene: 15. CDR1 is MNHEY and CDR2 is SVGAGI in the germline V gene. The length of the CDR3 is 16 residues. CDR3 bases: TGTGCCAGCCGCGGACAGGGAGTTCCCTACGGCTATGGCTACACCTTC. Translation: CASRGQGVPYGYGYTF.

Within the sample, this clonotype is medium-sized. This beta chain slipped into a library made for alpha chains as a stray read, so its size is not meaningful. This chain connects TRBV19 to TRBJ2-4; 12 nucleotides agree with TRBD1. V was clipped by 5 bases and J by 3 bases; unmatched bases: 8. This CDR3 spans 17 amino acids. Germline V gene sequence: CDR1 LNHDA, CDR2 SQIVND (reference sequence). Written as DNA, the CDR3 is TGTGCCAGTAGTCGGGGACAGGGGGCTTTGGGCAAAAACATTCAGTACTTC. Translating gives CASSRGQGALGKNIQYF.

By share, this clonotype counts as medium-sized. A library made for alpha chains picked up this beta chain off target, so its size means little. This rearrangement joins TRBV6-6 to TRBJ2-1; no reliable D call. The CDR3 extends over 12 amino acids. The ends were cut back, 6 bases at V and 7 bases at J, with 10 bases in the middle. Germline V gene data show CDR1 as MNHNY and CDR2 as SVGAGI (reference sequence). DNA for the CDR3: TGTGCCAGCAGCGCTGGAATTAATGAGCAGTTCTTC. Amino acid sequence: CASSAGINEQFF.

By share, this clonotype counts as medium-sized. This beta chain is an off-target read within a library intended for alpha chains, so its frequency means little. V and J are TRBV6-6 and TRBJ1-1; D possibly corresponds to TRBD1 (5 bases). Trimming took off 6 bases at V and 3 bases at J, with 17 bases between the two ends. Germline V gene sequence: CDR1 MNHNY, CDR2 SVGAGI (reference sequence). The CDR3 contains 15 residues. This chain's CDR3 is CASRRIGARDTEAFF. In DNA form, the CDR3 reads TGTGCCAGCAGACGTATAGGGGCGCGAGACACTGAAGCTTTCTTT.

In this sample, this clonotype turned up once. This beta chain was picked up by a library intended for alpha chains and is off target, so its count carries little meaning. The CDR3 protein is CASSTTGTGRDTQYF. CDR3 nucleotide sequence: TGCGCCAGCAGCACAACCGGGACAGGGAGAGATACGCAGTATTTT. V is TRBV5-1 and J is TRBJ2-3; 9 bases map to TRBD1. Per germline, CDR1 SGHRS and CDR2 YFSETQ. V shed 4 bases and J 5 bases; nucleotides not matched to a gene: 8. The CDR3 sequence is 15 residues long.

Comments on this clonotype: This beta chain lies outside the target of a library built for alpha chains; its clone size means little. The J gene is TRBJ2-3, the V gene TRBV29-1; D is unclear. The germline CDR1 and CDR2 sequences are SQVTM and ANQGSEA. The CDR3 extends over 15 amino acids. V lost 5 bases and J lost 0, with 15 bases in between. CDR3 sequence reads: CSVSQLGTSTDTQYF. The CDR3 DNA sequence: TGCAGCGTTAGTCAATTGGGTACTAGCACAGATACGCAGTATTTT.

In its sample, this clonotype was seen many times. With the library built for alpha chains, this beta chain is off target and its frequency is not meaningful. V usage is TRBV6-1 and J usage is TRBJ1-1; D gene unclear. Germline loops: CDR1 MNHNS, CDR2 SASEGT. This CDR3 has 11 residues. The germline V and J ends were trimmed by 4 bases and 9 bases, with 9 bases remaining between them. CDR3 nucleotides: TGTGCCAGCAGTGGACCATTGCAAGCTTTCTTT. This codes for CASSGPLQAFF.

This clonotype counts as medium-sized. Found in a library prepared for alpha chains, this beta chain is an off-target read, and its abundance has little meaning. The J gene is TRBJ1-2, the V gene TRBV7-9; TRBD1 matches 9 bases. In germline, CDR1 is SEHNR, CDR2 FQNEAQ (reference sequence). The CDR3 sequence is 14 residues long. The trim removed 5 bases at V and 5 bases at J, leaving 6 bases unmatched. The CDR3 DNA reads TGTGCCAGCAGCCAACCGGGACAGGGTTATGGCTACACCTTC. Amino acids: CASSQPGQGYGYTF.

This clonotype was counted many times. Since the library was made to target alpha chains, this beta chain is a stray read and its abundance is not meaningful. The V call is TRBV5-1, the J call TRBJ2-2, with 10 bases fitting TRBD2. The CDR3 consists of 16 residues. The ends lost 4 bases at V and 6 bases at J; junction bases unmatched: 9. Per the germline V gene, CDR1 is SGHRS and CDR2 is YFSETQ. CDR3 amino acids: CASSPKAGGPPGELFF. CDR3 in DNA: TGCGCCAGCAGCCCTAAAGCGGGAGGGCCCCCCGGGGAGCTGTTTTTT. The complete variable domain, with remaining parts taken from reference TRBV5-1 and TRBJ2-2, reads KAGVTQTPRYLIKTRGQQVTLSCSPISGHRSVSWYQQTPGQGLQFLFEYFSETQRNKGNFPGRFSGRQFSNSRSEMNVSTLELGDSALYLCASSPKAGGPPGELFFGEGSRLTVL.

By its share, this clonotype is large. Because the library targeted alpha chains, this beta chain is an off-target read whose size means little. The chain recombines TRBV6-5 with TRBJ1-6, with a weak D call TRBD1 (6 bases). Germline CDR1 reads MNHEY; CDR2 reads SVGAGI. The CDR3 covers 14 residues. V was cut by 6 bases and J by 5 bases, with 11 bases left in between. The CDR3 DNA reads TGTGCCAGCAGGCAGGACAGCCATAATTCACCCCTCCACTTT. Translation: CASRQDSHNSPLHF.

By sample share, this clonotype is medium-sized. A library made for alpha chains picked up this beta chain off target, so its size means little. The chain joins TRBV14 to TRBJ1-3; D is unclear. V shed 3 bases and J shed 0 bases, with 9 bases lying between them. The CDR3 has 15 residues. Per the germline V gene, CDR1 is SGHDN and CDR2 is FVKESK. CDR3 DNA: TGTGCCAGCAGCCACTCAGGTACCTCTGGAAACACCATATATTTT. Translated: CASSHSGTSGNTIYF.

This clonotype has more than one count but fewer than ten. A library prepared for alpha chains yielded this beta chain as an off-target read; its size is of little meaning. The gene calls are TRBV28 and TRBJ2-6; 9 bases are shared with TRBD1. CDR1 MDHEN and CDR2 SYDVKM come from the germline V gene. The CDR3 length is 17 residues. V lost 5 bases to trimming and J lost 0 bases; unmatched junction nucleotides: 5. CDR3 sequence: CASSGGQGYSGANVLTF. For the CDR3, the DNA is TGTGCCAGCAGTGGGGGACAGGGCTACTCTGGGGCCAACGTCCTGACTTTC.

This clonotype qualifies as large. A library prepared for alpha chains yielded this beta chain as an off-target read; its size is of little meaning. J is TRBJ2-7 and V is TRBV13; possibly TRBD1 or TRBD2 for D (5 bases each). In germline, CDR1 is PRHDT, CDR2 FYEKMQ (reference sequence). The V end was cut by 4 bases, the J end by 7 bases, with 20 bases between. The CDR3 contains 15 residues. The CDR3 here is CASSSRDHGVREQYV. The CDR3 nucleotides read TGTGCCAGCAGCTCCCGGGACCACGGGGTCCGAGAGCAGTACGTC.

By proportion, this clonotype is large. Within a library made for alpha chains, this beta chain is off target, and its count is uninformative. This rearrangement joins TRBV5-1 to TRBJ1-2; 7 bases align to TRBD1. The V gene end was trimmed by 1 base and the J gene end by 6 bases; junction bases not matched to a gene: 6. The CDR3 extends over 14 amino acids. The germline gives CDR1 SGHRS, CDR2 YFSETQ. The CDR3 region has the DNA TGCGCCAGCAGCTTGACAGGGGAACGGGATGGCTACACCTTC. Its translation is CASSLTGERDGYTF.

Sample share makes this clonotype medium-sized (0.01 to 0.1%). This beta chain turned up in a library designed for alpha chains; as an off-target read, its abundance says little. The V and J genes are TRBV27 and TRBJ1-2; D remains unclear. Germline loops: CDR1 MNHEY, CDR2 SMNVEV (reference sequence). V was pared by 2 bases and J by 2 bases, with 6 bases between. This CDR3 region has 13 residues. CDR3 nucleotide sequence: TGTGCCAGCAGTTTAAGAGGGAACTATGGCTACACCTTC. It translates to CASSLRGNYGYTF.

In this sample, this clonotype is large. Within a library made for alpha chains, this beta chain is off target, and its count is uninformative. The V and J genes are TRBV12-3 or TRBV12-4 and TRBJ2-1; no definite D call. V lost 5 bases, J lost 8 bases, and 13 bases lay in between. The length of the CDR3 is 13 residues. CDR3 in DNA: TGTGCCAGCAGTGGGGTCGTCAGCGATGAGCAGTTCTTC. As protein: CASSGVVSDEQFF.

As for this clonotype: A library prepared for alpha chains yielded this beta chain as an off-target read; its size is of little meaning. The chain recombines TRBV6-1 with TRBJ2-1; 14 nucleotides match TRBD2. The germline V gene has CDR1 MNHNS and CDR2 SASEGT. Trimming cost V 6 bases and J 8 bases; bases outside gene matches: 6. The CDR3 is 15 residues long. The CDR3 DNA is TGTGCCAGCAGGGCCGGGACTAGCGGGAGCGATGAGCAGTTCTTC. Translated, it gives CASRAGTSGSDEQFF.

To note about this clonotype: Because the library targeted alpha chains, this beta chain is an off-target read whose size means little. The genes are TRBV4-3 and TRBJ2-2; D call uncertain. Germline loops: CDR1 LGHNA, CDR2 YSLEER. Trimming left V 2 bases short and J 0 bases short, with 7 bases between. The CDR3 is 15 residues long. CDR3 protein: CASSQQEPNTGELFF. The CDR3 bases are TGCGCCAGCAGCCAACAGGAGCCGAACACCGGGGAGCTGTTTTTT.

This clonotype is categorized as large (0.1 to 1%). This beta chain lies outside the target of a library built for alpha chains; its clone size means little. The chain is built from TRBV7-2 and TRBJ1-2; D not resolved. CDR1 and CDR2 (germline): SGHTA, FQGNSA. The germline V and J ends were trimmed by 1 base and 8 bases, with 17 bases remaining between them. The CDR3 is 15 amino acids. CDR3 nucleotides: TGTGCCAGCAGCTTAGTGGCCAGTCTGGGGTCGGGCTACACCTTC. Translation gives CASSLVASLGSGYTF.

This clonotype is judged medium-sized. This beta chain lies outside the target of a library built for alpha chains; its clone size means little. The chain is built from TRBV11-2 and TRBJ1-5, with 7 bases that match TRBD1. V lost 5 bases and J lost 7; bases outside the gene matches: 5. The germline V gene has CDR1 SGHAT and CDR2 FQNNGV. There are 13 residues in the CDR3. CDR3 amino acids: CASSPDRQQPQHF. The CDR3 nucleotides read TGTGCCAGCAGCCCGGACAGGCAGCAGCCCCAGCATTTT.

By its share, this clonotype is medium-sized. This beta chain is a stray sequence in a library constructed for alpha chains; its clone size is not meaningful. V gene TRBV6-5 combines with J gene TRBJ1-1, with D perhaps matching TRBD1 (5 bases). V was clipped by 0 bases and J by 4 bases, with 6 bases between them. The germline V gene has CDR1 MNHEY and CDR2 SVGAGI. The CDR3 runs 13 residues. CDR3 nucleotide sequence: TGTGCCAGCAGTTACTCGGGGGGCACTGAAGCTTTCTTT. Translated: CASSYSGGTEAFF.

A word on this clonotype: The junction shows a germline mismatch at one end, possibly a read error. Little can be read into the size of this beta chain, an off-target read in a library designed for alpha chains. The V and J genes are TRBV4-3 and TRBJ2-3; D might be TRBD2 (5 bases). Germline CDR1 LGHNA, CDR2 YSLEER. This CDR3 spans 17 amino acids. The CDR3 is CASSQDLSLVGADMQYF. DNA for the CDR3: TGCGCCAGCAGCCAAGATCTTAGCCTAGTGGGAGCAGATATGCAGTATTTT.